The 16 T cell receptor beta chains reported below all come from one sample, sequenced in a study of T cell changes during pregnancy in multiple sclerosis. Clones were read by immunoSEQ multiplex PCR, and TCRdb kept only the in-frame ones, dropping some. Here the sample spans approximately 37,000 clones, about 94% being singletons. The sample in question was peripheral blood, obtained in the third trimester of pregnancy. The receptors were gathered from a female donor with multiple sclerosis, enrolled in a pregnancy study.

The rearrangement uses TRBV7-2 and TRBJ2-5, with TRBD1 matching over 7 bases. There are 15 residues in the CDR3. V was clipped by 5 bases and J by 1 base; unmatched bases: 7. The germline gives CDR1 SGHTA, CDR2 FQGNSA. CDR3 in DNA: TGTGCCAGCAGCCCACAGACAGGGCTCCAAGAGACCCAGTACTTC. Protein product: CASSPQTGLQETQYF.

This chain uses TRBV6-5 with TRBJ2-6, with D perhaps TRBD1 (5 bases). CDR3 size: 15 residues. V was cut by 6 bases and J by 0 bases, with 9 bases left in between. Germline CDR1 reads MNHEY; CDR2 reads SVGAGI. CDR3 amino acids: CASSLDSSGANVLTF. CDR3 DNA: TGTGCCAGCAGCCTCGACAGCTCTGGGGCCAACGTCCTGACTTTC.

The V and J genes are TRBV7-2 and TRBJ2-7; no clear D. With 5 bases removed from V and 2 bases from J, the gap between germline ends came to 13 bases. Germline V CDR1 and CDR2: SGHTA, FQGNSA. CDR3 size: 14 residues. DNA for the CDR3: TGTGCCAGCAGCCCCCTAGGAAAAACCTACGAGCAGTACTTC. Residues: CASSPLGKTYEQYF.

The V gene is TRBV5-4, the J gene TRBJ1-2; 8 bases align to TRBD1. The CDR3 covers 12 residues. The V and J ends lost 4 bases and 6 bases, in that order; junction bases with no gene match: 2. Germline CDR1 reads SGHNT; CDR2 reads YYREEE (reference sequence). CDR3 region: CASSPDRDGYTF. DNA of the CDR3: TGTGCCAGCAGCCCGGACAGGGATGGCTACACCTTC.

The CDR3: CASSLATDTQYF. The CDR3 DNA reads TGTGCCAGCAGCTTGGCAACAGATACGCAGTATTTT. The V call is TRBV5-4, the J call TRBJ2-3; D is unclear. V was clipped by 0 bases and J by 3 bases, with 2 bases between them. The CDR3 is 12 residues long. CDR1 is SGHNT, CDR2 YYREEE, per germline (reference sequence).

The chain carries TRBV5-4 and TRBJ1-2, with a weak D call TRBD1 (5 bases). The CDR3 loop spans 15 amino acids. Germline V gene lookup returns CDR1 SGHNT and CDR2 YYREEE (reference sequence). Trimming shortened V by 1 base and J by 3 bases, and 13 bases separated the two germline ends. CDR3 region: CASSLSGRAYYGYTF. CDR3 bases: TGTGCCAGCAGCTTGAGTGGCAGGGCCTACTATGGCTACACCTTC.

This clone appeared a single time. The V and J genes are TRBV30 and TRBJ2-3; 11 nucleotides match TRBD1. V shed 0 bases, J shed 3 bases, and the junction held 2 bases outside the gene matches. This CDR3 is built from 15 residues. Germline CDR1 is GTSNPN and CDR2 is SVGIG (reference sequence). Here the CDR3 reads CAWSVGTGGTDTQYF. The CDR3 DNA sequence: TGTGCCTGGAGTGTAGGGACAGGGGGAACAGATACGCAGTATTTT.

The V call is TRBV15, the J call TRBJ1-1; weak D call: TRBD1 (6 bases). CDR1 is LNHNV, CDR2 YYDKDF, per germline (reference sequence). The CDR3 totals 16 residues. The germline V and J ends were trimmed by 0 bases and 7 bases, with 18 bases remaining between them. CDR3 region: CATSRDRLAGGHEAFF. The CDR3 DNA reads TGTGCCACCAGCAGAGATCGGCTGGCGGGGGGACATGAAGCTTTCTTT.

The CDR3 DNA follows: TGCGCCAGCAGCCAAGTGGTGGGGCTACCGGATACGCAGTATTTT. Translated, it gives CASSQVVGLPDTQYF. The rearrangement uses TRBV4-1 and TRBJ2-3; possibly TRBD1 for D (5 bases). Between the trimmed V and J ends, which lost 1 base and 6 bases, there was a span of 14 bases. This CDR3 is built from 15 residues. In germline, CDR1 is MGHRA, CDR2 YSYEKL.

V usage is TRBV28 and J usage is TRBJ1-1; a weak D match, TRBD1 (5 bases). V lost 7 bases and J lost 5, with 17 bases in between. CDR3 size: 14 residues. Germline values: CDR1 MDHEN, CDR2 SYDVKM. The CDR3 sequence is CASKRRGLGTEAFF. The CDR3 DNA sequence: TGTGCCAGCAAGAGAAGGGGTCTGGGTACTGAAGCTTTCTTT.

The CDR3 sequence: CASSMSQYGYTF. In nucleotides, the CDR3 is TGTGCCAGTAGTATGTCCCAGTATGGCTACACCTTC. The chain is built from TRBV19 and TRBJ1-2; D is uncertain. The CDR3 contains 12 residues. The germline gives CDR1 LNHDA, CDR2 SQIVND (reference sequence). The V end lost 3 bases, the J end lost 5 bases, and 7 bases lay between the germline ends.

The V and J genes are TRBV7-6 and TRBJ2-7; 9 bases align to TRBD2. The CDR3 totals 16 residues. The ends lost 0 bases at V and 1 base at J; junction bases unmatched: 4. Germline V gene lookup returns CDR1 SGHVS and CDR2 FNYEAQ. The CDR3 region has the DNA TGTGCCAGCAGCTTAGCTCTAGCGGGGATTTCCTACGAGCAGTACTTC. Translation: CASSLALAGISYEQYF.

V usage is TRBV15 and J usage is TRBJ2-1; TRBD1 agrees at 8 bases. Germline V gives CDR1 LNHNV, CDR2 YYDKDF (reference sequence). The V segment lost 0 bases and the J segment 9 bases; nucleotides outside the gene matches: 10. The CDR3 is made up of 16 amino acids. The chain's CDR3 is CATSRDRGTGRSEQFF. For the CDR3, the DNA is TGTGCCACCAGCAGAGATCGAGGGACAGGCAGATCTGAGCAGTTCTTC.

The chain recombines TRBV18 with TRBJ1-1; D unresolved. Germline V CDR1 and CDR2: KGHSH, LQKENI. V lost 4 bases to trimming and J lost 4 bases, with 10 bases between them. This CDR3 is 13 amino acids long. CDR3 sequence reads: CASSLIMATEAFF. The CDR3 nucleotides are TGTGCCAGCTCACTCATTATGGCCACTGAAGCTTTCTTT.

This sequence joins TRBV6-1 and TRBJ2-5; the D gene is possibly TRBD1 (5 bases). Trimming removed 6 bases at V and 7 bases at J, with 12 bases between. The CDR3 runs to 12 residues. Germline V gives CDR1 MNHNS, CDR2 SASEGT. The CDR3 DNA is TGTGCCAGCAGAGGGGAATTCGGGACCCAGTACTTC. It yields the protein CASRGEFGTQYF.

This chain links TRBV5-5 with TRBJ2-3, with 10 bases fitting TRBD2. The V gene end was trimmed by 4 bases and the J gene end by 5 bases; junction bases not matched to a gene: 19. This CDR3 contains 19 residues. CDR1 is SGHKS and CDR2 is YYEKEE in the germline V gene (reference sequence). DNA of the CDR3: TGTGCCAGCAGCCCGCGTATTGGATTATCTAGCGGGGGTATAGATACGCAGTATTTT. Translating gives CASSPRIGLSSGGIDTQYF.